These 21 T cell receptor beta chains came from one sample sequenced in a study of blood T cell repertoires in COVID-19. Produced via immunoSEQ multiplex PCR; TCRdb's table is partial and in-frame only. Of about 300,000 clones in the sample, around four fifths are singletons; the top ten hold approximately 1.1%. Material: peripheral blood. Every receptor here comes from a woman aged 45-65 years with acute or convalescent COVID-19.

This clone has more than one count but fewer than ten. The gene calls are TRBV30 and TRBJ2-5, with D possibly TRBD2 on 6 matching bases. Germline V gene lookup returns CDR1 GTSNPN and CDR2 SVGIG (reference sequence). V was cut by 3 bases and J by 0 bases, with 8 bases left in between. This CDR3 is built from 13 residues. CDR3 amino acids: CAWSGGHQETQYF. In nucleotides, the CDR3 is TGTGCCTGGAGCGGGGGTCACCAAGAGACCCAGTACTTC.

The CDR3 nucleotides read TGTGCCAGCAGCTCAACCAGGGGGCTAGGCTACACCTTC. This sequence encodes CASSSTRGLGYTF. The chain has TRBV7-2 and TRBJ1-2; 8 bases line up with TRBD1. Germline V gene lookup returns CDR1 SGHTA and CDR2 FQGNSA. Trimming took 4 bases from V and 8 from J; bases not matched to a gene: 6. The CDR3 loop spans 13 amino acids.

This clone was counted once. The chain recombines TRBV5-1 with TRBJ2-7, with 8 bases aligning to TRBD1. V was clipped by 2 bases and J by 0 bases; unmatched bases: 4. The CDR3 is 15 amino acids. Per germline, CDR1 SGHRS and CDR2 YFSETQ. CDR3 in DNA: TGCGCCAGCAGCTTCACAGGGGGGTCCTCCTACGAGCAGTACTTC. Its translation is CASSFTGGSSYEQYF.

The CDR3 DNA sequence: TGTGCCAGCAGGGTGGGGGCAGGATTGGTTTCGACTAATGAAAAACTGTTTTTT. It codes for CASRVGAGLVSTNEKLFF. The V gene is TRBV2, the J gene TRBJ1-4; a possible D gene is TRBD1 (6 bases). This CDR3 region has 18 residues. Deletions cut 6 bases from V and 2 bases from J, with 22 bases between. From germline, CDR1 is SNHLY and CDR2 FYNNEI.

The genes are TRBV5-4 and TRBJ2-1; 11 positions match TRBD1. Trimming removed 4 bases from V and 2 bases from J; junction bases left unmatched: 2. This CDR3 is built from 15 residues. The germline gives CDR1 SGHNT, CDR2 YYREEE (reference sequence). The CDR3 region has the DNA TGTGCCAGCAGCCGGGACAGGGGGACCTACAATGAGCAGTTCTTC. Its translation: CASSRDRGTYNEQFF. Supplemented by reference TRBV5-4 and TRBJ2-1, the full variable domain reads ETGVTQSPTHLIKTRGQQVTLRCSSQSGHNTVSWYQQALGQGPQFIFQYYREEENGRGNFPPRFSGLQFPNYSSELNVNALELDDSALYLCASSRDRGTYNEQFFGPGTRLTVL.

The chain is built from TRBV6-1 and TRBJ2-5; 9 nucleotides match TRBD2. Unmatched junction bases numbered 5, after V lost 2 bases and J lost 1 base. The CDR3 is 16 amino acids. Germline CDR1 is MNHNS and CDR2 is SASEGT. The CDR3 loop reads CASSEWPSGAQETQYF. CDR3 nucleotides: TGTGCCAGCAGTGAATGGCCTAGCGGGGCCCAAGAGACCCAGTACTTC.

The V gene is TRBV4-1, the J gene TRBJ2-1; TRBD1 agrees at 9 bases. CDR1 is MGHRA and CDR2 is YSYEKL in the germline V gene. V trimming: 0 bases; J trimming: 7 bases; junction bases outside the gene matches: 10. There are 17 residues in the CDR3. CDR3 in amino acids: CASSQDRRTGASNEQFF. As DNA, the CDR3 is TGCGCCAGCAGCCAAGATCGTAGGACAGGGGCCTCGAATGAGCAGTTCTTC.

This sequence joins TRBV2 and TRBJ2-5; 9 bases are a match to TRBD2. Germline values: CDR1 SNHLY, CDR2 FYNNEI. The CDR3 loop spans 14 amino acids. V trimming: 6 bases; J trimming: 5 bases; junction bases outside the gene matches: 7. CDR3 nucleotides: TGTGCCAGCAGGGGGGGACTAGCCGTGGAGACCCAGTACTTC. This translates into CASRGGLAVETQYF.

CDR3 region: CASTLTFKTDPYTF. The CDR3 DNA follows: TGTGCCAGCACCCTGACCTTTAAGACAGATCCCTACACCTTC. The chain is built from TRBV2 and TRBJ1-2, with D possibly being TRBD1 (5 bases). Per the germline V gene, CDR1 is SNHLY and CDR2 is FYNNEI. V lost 7 bases and J 10 bases, leaving 22 bases between the germline ends. The CDR3 is made up of 14 amino acids.

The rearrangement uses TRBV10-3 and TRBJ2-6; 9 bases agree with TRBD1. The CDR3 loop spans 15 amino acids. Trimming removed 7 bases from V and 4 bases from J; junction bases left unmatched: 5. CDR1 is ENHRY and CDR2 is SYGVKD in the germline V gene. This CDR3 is CAITDRGSGANVLTF. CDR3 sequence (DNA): TGTGCCATCACCGACAGGGGGTCCGGGGCCAACGTCCTGACTTTC.

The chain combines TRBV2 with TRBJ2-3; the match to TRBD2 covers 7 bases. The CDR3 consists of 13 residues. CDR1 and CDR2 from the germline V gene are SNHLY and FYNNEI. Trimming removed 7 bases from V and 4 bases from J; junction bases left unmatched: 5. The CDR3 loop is CASKGGSSDTQYF. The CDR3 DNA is TGTGCCAGCAAGGGCGGGAGTTCAGATACGCAGTATTTT.

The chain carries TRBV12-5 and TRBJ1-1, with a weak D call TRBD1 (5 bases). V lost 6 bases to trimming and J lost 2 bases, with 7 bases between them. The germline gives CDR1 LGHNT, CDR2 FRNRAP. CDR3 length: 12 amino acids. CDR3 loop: CASGTDNTEAFF. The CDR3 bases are TGTGCTAGTGGGACAGACAACACTGAAGCTTTCTTT.

The DNA of the CDR3 is TGCGCCAGCACCCCCGGGACAGGGAACACCGGGGAGCTGTTTTTT. Protein sequence: CASTPGTGNTGELFF. The V call is TRBV5-1, the J call TRBJ2-2, with TRBD1 identical over 8 bases. Germline CDR1 reads SGHRS; CDR2 reads YFSETQ. This CDR3 has 15 amino acids. V trimming: 6 bases; J trimming: 1 base; junction bases outside the gene matches: 5.

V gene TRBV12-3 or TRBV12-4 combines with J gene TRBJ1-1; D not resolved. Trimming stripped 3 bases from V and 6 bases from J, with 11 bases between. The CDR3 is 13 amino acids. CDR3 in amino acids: CASSFKRVAEAFF. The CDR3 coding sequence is TGTGCCAGCAGTTTTAAGCGGGTCGCTGAAGCTTTCTTT.

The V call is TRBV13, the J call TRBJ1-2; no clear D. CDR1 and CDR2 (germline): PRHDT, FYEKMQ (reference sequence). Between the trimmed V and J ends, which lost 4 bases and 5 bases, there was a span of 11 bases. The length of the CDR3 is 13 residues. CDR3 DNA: TGTGCCAGCAGCTCCGGGTCCACTTATGGCTACACCTTC. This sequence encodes CASSSGSTYGYTF. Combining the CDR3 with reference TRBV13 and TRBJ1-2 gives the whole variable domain AAGVIQSPRHLIKEKRETATLKCYPIPRHDTVYWYQQGPGQDPQFLISFYEKMQSDKGSIPDRFSAQQFSDYHSELNMSSLELGDSALYFCASSSGSTYGYTFGSGTRLTVV.

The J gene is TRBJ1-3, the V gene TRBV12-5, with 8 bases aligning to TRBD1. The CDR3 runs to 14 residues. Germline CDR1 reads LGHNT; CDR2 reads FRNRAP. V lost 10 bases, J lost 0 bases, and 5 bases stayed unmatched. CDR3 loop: CATAGQDSGNTIYF. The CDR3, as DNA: TGTGCTACTGCGGGACAGGACTCTGGAAACACCATATATTTT.

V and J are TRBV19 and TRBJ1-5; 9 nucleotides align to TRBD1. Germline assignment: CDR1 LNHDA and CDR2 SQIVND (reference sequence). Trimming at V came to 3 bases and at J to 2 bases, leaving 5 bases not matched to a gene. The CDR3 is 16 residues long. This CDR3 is CASSMDRGAGNQPQHF. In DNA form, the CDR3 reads TGTGCCAGTAGTATGGACAGGGGCGCGGGCAATCAGCCCCAGCATTTT.

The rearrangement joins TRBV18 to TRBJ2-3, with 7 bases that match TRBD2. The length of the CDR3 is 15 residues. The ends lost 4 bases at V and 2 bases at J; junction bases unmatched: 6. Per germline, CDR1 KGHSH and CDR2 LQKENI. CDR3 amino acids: CASSQRGAATDTQYF. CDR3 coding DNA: TGTGCCAGCTCACAGCGGGGCGCTGCCACAGATACGCAGTATTTT.

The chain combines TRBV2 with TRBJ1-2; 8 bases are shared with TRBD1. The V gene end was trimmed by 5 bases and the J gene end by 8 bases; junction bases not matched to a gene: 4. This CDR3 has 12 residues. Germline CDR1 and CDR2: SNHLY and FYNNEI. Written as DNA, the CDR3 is TGTGCCAGCAGTTTGGACAGGGCGGGCTACACCTTC. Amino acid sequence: CASSLDRAGYTF.

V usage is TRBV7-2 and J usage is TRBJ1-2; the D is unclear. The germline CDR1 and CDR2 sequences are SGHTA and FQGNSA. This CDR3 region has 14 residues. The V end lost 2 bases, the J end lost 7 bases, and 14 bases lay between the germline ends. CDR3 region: CASSLFDGRGGYTF. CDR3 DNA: TGTGCCAGCAGCTTATTCGACGGTCGCGGTGGCTACACCTTC.

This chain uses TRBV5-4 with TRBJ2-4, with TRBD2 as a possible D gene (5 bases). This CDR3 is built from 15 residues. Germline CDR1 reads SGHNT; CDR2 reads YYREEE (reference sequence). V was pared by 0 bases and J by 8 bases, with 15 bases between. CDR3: CASSLGAANGDIQYF. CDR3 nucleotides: TGTGCCAGCAGCTTGGGAGCAGCAAACGGGGACATTCAGTACTTC.